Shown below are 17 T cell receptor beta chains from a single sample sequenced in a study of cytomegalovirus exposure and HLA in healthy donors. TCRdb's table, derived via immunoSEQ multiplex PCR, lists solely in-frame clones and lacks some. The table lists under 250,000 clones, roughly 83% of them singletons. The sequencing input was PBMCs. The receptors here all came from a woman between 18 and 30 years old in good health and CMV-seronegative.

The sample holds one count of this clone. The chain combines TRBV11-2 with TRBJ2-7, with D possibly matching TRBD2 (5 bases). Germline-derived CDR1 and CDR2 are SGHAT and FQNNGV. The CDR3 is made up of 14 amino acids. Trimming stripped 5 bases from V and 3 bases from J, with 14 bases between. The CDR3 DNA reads TGTGCCAGCAGCCCCTGGCCGGAGGACTACGAGCAGTACTTC. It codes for CASSPWPEDYEQYF.

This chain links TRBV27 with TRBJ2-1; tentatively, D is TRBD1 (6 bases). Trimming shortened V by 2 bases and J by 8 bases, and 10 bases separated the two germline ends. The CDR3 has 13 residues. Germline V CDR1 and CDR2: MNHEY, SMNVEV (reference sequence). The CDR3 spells CASSLGQNYEQFF. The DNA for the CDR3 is TGTGCCAGCAGTTTAGGACAGAACTATGAGCAGTTCTTC.

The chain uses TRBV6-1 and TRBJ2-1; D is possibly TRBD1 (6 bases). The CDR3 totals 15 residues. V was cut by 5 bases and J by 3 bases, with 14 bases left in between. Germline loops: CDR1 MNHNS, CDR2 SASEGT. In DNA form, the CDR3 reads TGTGCCAGCAGTAACCACCGGGACAACTACAATGAGCAGTTCTTC. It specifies CASSNHRDNYNEQFF.

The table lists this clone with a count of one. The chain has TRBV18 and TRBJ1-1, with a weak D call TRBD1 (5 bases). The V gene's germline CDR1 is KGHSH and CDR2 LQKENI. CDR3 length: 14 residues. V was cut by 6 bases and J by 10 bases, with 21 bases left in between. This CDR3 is CASSQPPTQEGAFF. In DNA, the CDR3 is TGTGCCAGCTCTCAACCCCCGACACAGGAGGGAGCTTTCTTT. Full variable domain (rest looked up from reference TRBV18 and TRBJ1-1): NAGVMQNPRHLVRRRGQEARLRCSPMKGHSHVYWYRQLPEEGLKFMVYLQKENIIDESGMPKERFSAEFPKEGPSILRIQQVVRGDSAAYFCASSQPPTQEGAFFGQGTRLTVV.

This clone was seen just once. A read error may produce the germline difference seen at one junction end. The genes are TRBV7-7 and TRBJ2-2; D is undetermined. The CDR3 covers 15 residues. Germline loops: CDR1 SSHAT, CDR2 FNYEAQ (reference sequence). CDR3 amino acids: CASSLAHTNTGELFF. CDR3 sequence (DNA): TGTGCTAGCAGCTTAGCCCATACGAACACCGGGGAGCTGTTTTTT.

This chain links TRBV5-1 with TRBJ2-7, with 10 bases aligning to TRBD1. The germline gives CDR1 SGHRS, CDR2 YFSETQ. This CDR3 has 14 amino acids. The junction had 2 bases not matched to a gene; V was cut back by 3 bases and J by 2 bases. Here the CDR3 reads CASSSGTGAYEQYF. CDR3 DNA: TGCGCCAGCAGCTCCGGGACAGGGGCCTACGAGCAGTACTTC.

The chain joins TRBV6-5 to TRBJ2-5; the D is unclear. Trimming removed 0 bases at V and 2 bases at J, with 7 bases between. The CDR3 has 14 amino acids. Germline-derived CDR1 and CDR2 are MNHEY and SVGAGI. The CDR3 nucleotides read TGTGCCAGCAGTTACTCGACACGGCAAGAGACCCAGTACTTC. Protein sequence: CASSYSTRQETQYF.

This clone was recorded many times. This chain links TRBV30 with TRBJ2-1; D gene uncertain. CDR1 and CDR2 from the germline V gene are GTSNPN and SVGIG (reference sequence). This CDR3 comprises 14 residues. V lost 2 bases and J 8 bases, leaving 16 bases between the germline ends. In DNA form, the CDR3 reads TGTGCCTGGAGTCCTTTCGGGCCGGTGGATGAGCAGTTCTTC. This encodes CAWSPFGPVDEQFF.

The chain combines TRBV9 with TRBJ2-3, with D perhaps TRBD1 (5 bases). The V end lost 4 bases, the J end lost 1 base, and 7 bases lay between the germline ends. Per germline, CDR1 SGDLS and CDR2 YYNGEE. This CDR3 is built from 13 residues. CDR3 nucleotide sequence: TGTGCCAGCAGCCGACAGCGCACAGATACGCAGTATTTT. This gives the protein CASSRQRTDTQYF.

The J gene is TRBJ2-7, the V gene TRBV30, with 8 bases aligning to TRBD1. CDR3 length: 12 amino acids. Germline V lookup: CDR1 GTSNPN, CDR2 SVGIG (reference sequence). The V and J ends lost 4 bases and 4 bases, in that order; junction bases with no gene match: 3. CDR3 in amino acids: CAWTGGAYEQYF. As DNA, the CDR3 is TGTGCCTGGACAGGGGGCGCTTACGAGCAGTACTTC.

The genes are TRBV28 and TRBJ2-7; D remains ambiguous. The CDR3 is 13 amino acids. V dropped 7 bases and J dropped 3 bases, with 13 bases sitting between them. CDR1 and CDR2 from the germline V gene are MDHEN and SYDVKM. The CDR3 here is CASTPGRIYEQYF. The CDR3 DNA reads TGTGCCAGCACCCCGGGTAGGATCTACGAGCAGTACTTC.

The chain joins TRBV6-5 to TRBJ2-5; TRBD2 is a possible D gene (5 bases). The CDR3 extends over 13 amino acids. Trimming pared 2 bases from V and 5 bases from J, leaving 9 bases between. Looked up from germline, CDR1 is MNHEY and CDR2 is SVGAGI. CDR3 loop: CASSYPGLETQYF. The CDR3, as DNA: TGTGCCAGCAGTTACCCGGGGTTGGAGACCCAGTACTTC.

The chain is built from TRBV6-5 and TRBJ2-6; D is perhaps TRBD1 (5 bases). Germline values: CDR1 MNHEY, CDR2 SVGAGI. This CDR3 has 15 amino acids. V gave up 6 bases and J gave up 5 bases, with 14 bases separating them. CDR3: CASSLRRGRANVLTF. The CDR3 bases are TGTGCCAGCAGCTTACGAAGGGGAAGGGCCAACGTCCTGACTTTC.

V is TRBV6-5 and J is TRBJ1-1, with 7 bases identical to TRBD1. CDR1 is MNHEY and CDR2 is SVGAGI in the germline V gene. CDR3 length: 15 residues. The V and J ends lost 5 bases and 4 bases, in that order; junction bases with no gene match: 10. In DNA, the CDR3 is TGTGCCAGCAGTCCATCCGACAGGGCGGGCACTGAAGCTTTCTTT. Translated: CASSPSDRAGTEAFF.

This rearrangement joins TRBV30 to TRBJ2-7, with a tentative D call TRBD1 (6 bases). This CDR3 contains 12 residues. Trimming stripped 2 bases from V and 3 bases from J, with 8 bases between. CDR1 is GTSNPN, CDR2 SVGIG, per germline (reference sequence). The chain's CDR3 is CAWSKQGYEQYF. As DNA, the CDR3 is TGTGCCTGGAGTAAACAGGGCTACGAGCAGTACTTC.

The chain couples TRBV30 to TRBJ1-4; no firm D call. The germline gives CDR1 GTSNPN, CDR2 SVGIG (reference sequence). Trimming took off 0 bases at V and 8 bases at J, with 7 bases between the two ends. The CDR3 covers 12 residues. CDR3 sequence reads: CAWSVSGEKLFF. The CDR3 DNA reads TGTGCCTGGAGTGTTTCGGGGGAAAAACTGTTTTTT. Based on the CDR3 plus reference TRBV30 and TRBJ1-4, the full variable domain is SQTIHQWPATLVQPVGSPLSLECTVEGTSNPNLYWYRQAAGRGLQLLFYSVGIGQISSEVPQNLSASRPQDRQFILSSKKLLLSDSGFYLCAWSVSGEKLFFGSGTQLSVL.

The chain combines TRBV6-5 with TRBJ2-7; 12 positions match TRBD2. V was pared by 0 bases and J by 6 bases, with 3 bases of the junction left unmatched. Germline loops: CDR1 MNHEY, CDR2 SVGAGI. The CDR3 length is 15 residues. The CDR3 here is CASSYSTSGRFEQYF. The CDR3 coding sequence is TGTGCCAGCAGTTACTCAACTAGCGGGAGGTTCGAGCAGTACTTC.